The 17 T cell receptor beta chains in this list originate from one sample, sequenced in a study of T cells in localized non-small cell lung cancer. Only in-frame clones appear in the TCRdb table, and some are missing; sequencing was by immunoSEQ multiplex PCR. The data hold some 2,000 clones, with 20% to 25% observed a single time. The source was lung tumor tissue, collected before any cancer treatment. The origin of the receptors is a woman between 35 and 70 years old with stage III lung adenocarcinoma.

In its sample, this clone was seen a few times. CDR3 sequence: CASSLSGSSYNEQFF. CDR3 DNA: TGTGCCAGCAGCTTAAGCGGGAGCTCCTACAATGAGCAGTTCTTC. V usage is TRBV9 and J usage is TRBJ2-1, with 8 bases aligning to TRBD2. J was trimmed by 0 bases and V by 4 bases; bases with no gene match: 3. CDR3 length: 15 residues. Germline V lookup: CDR1 SGDLS, CDR2 YYNGEE.

J is TRBJ1-4 and V is TRBV11-3; TRBD1 agrees at 7 bases. Losses at the gene ends were 5 bases for V and 2 bases for J; bases not matched to a gene: 5. The CDR3 loop spans 15 amino acids. Germline V lookup: CDR1 SGHNT, CDR2 YENEEA. The CDR3 region is CASSAMTGTNEKLFF. In DNA form, the CDR3 reads TGTGCCAGCAGCGCTATGACAGGGACTAATGAAAAACTGTTTTTT.

V gene TRBV28 combines with J gene TRBJ1-1; D is ambiguous. V was trimmed by 6 bases and J by 1 base, leaving 18 bases between them. The CDR3 totals 16 residues. CDR1 is MDHEN and CDR2 is SYDVKM in the germline V gene. The CDR3 coding sequence is TGTGCCAGCAGAACGGAGTCTGTTACGGGGAACACTGAAGCTTTCTTT. It translates to CASRTESVTGNTEAFF.

This sequence joins TRBV5-1 and TRBJ2-7; D could derive from TRBD1 or TRBD2 (5 bases each). V shed 0 bases and J shed 4 bases, with 14 bases lying between them. The CDR3 runs 15 residues. CDR1 and CDR2 from the germline V gene are SGHRS and YFSETQ. CDR3 in amino acids: CASSLARAGGYEQYF. The CDR3, as DNA: TGCGCCAGCAGCTTGGCCAGGGCAGGAGGTTACGAGCAGTACTTC.

This clone was observed a handful of times. V and J are TRBV5-1 and TRBJ1-1, with TRBD1 matching over 10 bases. V shed 4 bases and J 7 bases; nucleotides not matched to a gene: 13. Germline V gives CDR1 SGHRS, CDR2 YFSETQ. The CDR3 spans 16 residues. CDR3 region: CASSPDRGRPGNEAFF. The CDR3 bases are TGCGCCAGCAGCCCCGACAGGGGGCGGCCCGGGAATGAAGCTTTCTTT.

This clone came up a few times. This chain uses TRBV6-8 with TRBJ2-3; D gene uncertain. Germline V gene sequence: CDR1 MNHGY, CDR2 SAAAGT. CDR3 length: 13 residues. The V gene lost 5 bases and the J gene lost 6 bases, with 12 bases spanning the gap. The CDR3 spells CASSGNRGDTQYF. In nucleotides, the CDR3 is TGTGCCAGCAGTGGGAATAGAGGTGATACGCAGTATTTT.

This clone has only a few counts. The chain links TRBV2 to TRBJ1-3; TRBD1 might be the D (5 bases). The CDR3 length is 13 residues. V was shortened by 2 bases and J by 8 bases, with 10 bases between the two germline ends. Germline CDR1 SNHLY, CDR2 FYNNEI. The CDR3 DNA reads TGTGCCAGCAGTGAAACACGGGGCGACACCATATATTTT. The encoded protein is CASSETRGDTIYF.

Relative to its sample, this clone is medium-sized. J is TRBJ2-7 and V is TRBV6-8, with D unclear. CDR1 and CDR2 (germline): MNHGY, SAAAGT. The CDR3 totals 13 residues. Trimming pared 2 bases from V and 2 bases from J, leaving 7 bases between. CDR3 DNA sequence: TGTGCCAGCAGTTACAATGTTCCCTACGAGCAGTACTTC. Residues: CASSYNVPYEQYF.

This clone was found a few times. The V gene is TRBV19, the J gene TRBJ2-2, with D hard to call. The germline V and J ends were trimmed by 6 bases and 4 bases, with 18 bases remaining between them. The germline CDR1 and CDR2 sequences are LNHDA and SQIVND (reference sequence). The CDR3 length is 16 residues. CDR3 loop: CASSSPLIPTTGELFF. In DNA, the CDR3 is TGTGCCAGTAGCTCCCCCCTAATTCCCACCACCGGGGAGCTGTTTTTT.

This clone came up a few times. The chain joins TRBV19 to TRBJ2-5; D uncertain. V shed 5 bases and J shed 0 bases, with 16 bases lying between them. CDR1 LNHDA and CDR2 SQIVND come from the germline V gene (reference sequence). The CDR3 runs to 16 residues. CDR3 nucleotides: TGTGCCAGTAGTTCTCCAGAGACTCCGTACCAAGAGACCCAGTACTTC. The encoded protein is CASSSPETPYQETQYF.

The CDR3 region has the DNA TGTGCCAGCAGCTTAAGAACAGGGGGAGAGACCCAGTACTTC. As protein: CASSLRTGGETQYF. The chain has TRBV9 and TRBJ2-5, with 8 bases fitting TRBD1. This CDR3 comprises 14 residues. J gave up 4 bases and V 4 bases, and 6 bases lay outside the gene matches. Germline values: CDR1 SGDLS, CDR2 YYNGEE. The complete variable domain, with remaining parts taken from reference TRBV9 and TRBJ2-5, reads DSGVTQTPKHLITATGQRVTLRCSPRSGDLSVYWYQQSLDQGLQFLIQYYNGEERAKGNILERFSAQQFPDLHSELNLSSLELGDSALYFCASSLRTGGETQYFGPGTRLLVL.

This clone is medium-sized. The CDR3 loop is CASSERDRTNTGELFF. CDR3 nucleotides: TGCGCCAGCAGCGAGCGGGACAGGACGAACACCGGGGAGCTGTTTTTT. The chain combines TRBV1 with TRBJ2-2; the table's D call, TRBD1, was not checked against the DNA. TRBV1 corresponds to a pseudogene. The CDR3 runs 16 residues.

In its sample, this clone is medium-sized. The chain employs TRBV6-8 and TRBJ1-2, with TRBD1 matching over 11 bases. The CDR3 totals 14 residues. The V gene end was trimmed by 5 bases and the J gene end by 8 bases; junction bases not matched to a gene: 7. The germline V gene encodes CDR1 MNHGY and CDR2 SAAAGT. The CDR3 spells CASSKGRTGGGYTF. Written as DNA, the CDR3 is TGTGCCAGCAGTAAGGGACGGACAGGGGGCGGCTACACCTTC.

The chain employs TRBV15 and TRBJ1-2, with 7 nucleotides matching TRBD1. Germline V gene sequence: CDR1 LNHNV, CDR2 YYDKDF (reference sequence). The CDR3 contains 16 residues. J was trimmed by 0 bases and V by 6 bases; bases with no gene match: 10. This CDR3 reads CATSRSGTGANYGYTF. CDR3 in DNA: TGTGCCACCAGTCGTTCAGGAACAGGGGCTAACTATGGCTACACCTTC.

J is TRBJ1-1 and V is TRBV9; D possibly corresponds to TRBD1 (6 bases). The CDR3 extends over 13 amino acids. V lost 3 bases to trimming and J lost 5 bases, with 11 bases between them. CDR1 and CDR2 (germline): SGDLS, YYNGEE. In DNA form, the CDR3 reads TGTGCCAGCAGCGAGAGGGGGGAAACTGAAGCTTTCTTT. It specifies CASSERGETEAFF.

In its sample, this clone ranks as medium-sized. The chain has TRBV6-8 and TRBJ1-2, with 9 bases lining up with TRBD1. Trimming removed 2 bases from V and 8 bases from J; junction bases left unmatched: 6. The germline V gene encodes CDR1 MNHGY and CDR2 SAAAGT. This CDR3 has 14 residues. CDR3 amino acids: CASSYTDRGEGYTF. The DNA of the CDR3 is TGTGCCAGCAGTTACACAGACAGGGGGGAAGGCTACACCTTC.

This clone has more than one count but fewer than ten. The chain carries TRBV28 and TRBJ1-5; D is possibly TRBD1 (6 bases). With 2 bases removed from V and 11 bases from J, the gap between germline ends came to 22 bases. Germline values: CDR1 MDHEN, CDR2 SYDVKM. CDR3 length equals 16 residues. The CDR3: CASSLSVAGGYGSQHF. The DNA for the CDR3 is TGTGCCAGCAGTTTAAGTGTCGCGGGGGGCTATGGGTCCCAGCATTTT.